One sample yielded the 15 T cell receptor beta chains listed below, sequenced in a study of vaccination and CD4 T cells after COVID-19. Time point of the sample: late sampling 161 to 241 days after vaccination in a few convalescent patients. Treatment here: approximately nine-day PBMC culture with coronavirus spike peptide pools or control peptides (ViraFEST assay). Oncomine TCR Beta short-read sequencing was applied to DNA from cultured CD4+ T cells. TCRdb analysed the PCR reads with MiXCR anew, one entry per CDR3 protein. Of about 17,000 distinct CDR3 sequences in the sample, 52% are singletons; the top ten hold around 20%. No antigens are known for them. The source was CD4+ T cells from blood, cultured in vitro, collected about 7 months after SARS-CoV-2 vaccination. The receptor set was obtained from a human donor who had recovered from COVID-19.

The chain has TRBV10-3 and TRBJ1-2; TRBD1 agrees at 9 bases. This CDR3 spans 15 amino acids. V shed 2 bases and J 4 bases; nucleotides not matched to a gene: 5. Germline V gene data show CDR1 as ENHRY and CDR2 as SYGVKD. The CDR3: CAISEPGQGIYGYTF. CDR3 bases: TGTGCCATCAGTGAGCCGGGACAGGGAATCTATGGCTACACCTTC.

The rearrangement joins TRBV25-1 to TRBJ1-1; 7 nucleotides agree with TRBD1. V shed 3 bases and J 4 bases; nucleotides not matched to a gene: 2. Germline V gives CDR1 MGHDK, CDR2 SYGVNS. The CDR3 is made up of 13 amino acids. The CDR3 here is CASSEDRSTEAFF. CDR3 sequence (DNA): TGTGCCAGCAGTGAGGACAGGAGCACTGAAGCTTTCTTT.

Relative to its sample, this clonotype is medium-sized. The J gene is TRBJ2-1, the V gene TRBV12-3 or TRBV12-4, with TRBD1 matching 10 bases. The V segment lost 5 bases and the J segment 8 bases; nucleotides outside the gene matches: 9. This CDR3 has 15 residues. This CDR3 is CASSPRTGGVDEQFF. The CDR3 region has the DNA TGTGCCAGCAGTCCCCGGACAGGGGGGGTAGATGAGCAGTTCTTC.

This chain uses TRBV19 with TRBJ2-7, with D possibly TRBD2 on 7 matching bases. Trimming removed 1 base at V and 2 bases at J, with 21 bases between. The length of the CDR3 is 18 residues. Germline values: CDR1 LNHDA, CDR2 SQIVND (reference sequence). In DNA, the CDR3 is TGTGCCAGTAGTATAGCGCGGGGGCGCCAGGGGCCCCCCTACGAGCAGTACTTC. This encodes CASSIARGRQGPPYEQYF.

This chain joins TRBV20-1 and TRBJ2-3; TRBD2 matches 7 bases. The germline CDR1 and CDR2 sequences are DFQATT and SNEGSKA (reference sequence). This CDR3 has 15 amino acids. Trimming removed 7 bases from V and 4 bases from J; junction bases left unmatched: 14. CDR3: CSGTRGGALADTQYF. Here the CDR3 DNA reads TGCAGTGGTACCCGGGGAGGGGCACTAGCAGATACGCAGTATTTT.

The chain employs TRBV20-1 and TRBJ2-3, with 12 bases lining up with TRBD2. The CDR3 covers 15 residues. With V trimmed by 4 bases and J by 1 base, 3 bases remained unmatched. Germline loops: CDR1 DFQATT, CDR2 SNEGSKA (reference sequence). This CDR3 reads CSATPSGRGTDTQYF. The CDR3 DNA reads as TGCAGTGCTACGCCTAGCGGGAGGGGCACAGATACGCAGTATTTT.

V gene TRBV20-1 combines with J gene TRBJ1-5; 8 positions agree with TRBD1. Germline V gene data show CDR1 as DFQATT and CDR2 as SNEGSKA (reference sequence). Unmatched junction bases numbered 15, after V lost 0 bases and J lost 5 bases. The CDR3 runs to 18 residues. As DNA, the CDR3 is TGCAGTGCTAGAGATTGGGAACGTGCAGGGGGCTCGGATCAGCCCCAGCATTTT. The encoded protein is CSARDWERAGGSDQPQHF.

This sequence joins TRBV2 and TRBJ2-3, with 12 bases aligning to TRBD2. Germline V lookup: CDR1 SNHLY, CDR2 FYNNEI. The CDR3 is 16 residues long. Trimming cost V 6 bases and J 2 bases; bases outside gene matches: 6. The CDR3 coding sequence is TGTGCCAGCAGGATTGGACTAGCGGGATCCACAGATACGCAGTATTTT. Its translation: CASRIGLAGSTDTQYF.

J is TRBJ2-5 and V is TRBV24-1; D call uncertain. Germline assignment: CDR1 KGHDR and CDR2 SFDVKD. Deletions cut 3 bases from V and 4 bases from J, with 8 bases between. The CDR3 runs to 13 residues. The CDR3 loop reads CATSDPSRETQYF. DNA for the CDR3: TGTGCCACCAGTGATCCAAGTCGAGAGACCCAGTACTTC.

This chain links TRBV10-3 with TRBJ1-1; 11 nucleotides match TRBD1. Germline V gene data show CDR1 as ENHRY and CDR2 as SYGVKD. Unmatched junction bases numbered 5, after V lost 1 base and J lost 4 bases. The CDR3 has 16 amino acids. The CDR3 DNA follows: TGTGCCATCAGTGAGTTCGGACAGGGGGCGCGCACTGAAGCTTTCTTT. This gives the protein CAISEFGQGARTEAFF.

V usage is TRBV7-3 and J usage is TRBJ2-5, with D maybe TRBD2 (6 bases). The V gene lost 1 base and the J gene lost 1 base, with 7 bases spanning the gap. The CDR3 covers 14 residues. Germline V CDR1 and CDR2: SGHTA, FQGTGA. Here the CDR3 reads CASSLMGGQETQYF. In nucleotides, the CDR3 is TGTGCCAGCAGCTTAATGGGAGGCCAAGAGACCCAGTACTTC.

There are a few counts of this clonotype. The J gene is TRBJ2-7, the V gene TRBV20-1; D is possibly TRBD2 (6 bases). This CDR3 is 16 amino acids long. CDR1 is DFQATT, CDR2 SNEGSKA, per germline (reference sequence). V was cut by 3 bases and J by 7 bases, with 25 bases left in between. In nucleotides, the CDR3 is TGCAGTGCTAGCACAGGTACCGGGACTGTCTTGGGTGAGCAGTACTTC. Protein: CSASTGTGTVLGEQYF.

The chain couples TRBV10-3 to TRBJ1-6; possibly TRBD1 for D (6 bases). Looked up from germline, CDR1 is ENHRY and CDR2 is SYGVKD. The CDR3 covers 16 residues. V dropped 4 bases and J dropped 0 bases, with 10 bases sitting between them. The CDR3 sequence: CAISVGGSSYNSPLHF. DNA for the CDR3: TGTGCCATCAGTGTCGGGGGCTCCTCCTATAATTCACCCCTCCACTTT.

The CDR3 region is CASSLFPHNEQFF. For the CDR3, the DNA is TGTGCCAGCAGCTTATTCCCCCACAATGAGCAGTTCTTC. The chain links TRBV7-3 to TRBJ2-1; D call uncertain. Germline V CDR1 and CDR2: SGHTA, FQGTGA. V was trimmed by 2 bases and J by 5 bases, leaving 7 bases between them. CDR3 length: 13 residues.

This CDR3 reads CASSLAATGREQYF. Written as DNA, the CDR3 is TGTGCCAGCAGCTTAGCGGCTACAGGGCGCGAGCAGTACTTC. The J gene is TRBJ2-7, the V gene TRBV7-2; a weak D match, TRBD1 (6 bases). The germline V and J ends were trimmed by 0 bases and 6 bases, with 12 bases remaining between them. This CDR3 is 14 amino acids long. Germline CDR1 SGHTA, CDR2 FQGNSA.